Below, 5 T cell receptor beta chains from the same sample are listed, as sequenced in a study of blood T cell repertoires in COVID-19. The table came from immunoSEQ multiplex PCR; TCRdb's copy has only in-frame clones and leaves some out. The sample has around 200,000 clones, 80% to 90% seen once. Sequencing was done on a sample of peripheral blood. The receptors were sampled from a man over 45 with acute or convalescent COVID-19.

The chain carries TRBV13 and TRBJ1-1; 8 bases agree with TRBD1. V dropped 2 bases and J dropped 1; count of bases not matched to a gene: 0. Germline V CDR1 and CDR2: PRHDT, FYEKMQ (reference sequence). The CDR3 consists of 14 residues. CDR3 DNA: TGTGCCAGCAGCTTACAGGGGGCGAACACTGAAGCTTTCTTT. Translating it yields CASSLQGANTEAFF.

Regarding this clone: An end of the junction differs from the germline gene, which may be a read error. V gene TRBV16 combines with J gene TRBJ1-4; 9 nucleotides line up with TRBD1. This CDR3 contains 16 residues. Germline CDR1 is KGHSY and CDR2 is FQNENV. The CDR3 loop reads CASTQIRTGDRGKLFF. CDR3 DNA: TGTGCCAGCACCCAAATTCGGACAGGGGATAGAGGAAAACTGTTTTTT.

This clone was counted only a few times. The genes are TRBV9 and TRBJ2-5, with 9 bases aligning to TRBD1. Germline-derived CDR1 and CDR2 are SGDLS and YYNGEE. V dropped 4 bases and J dropped 5; count of bases not matched to a gene: 6. The CDR3 contains 14 residues. This chain's CDR3 is CASSFTGTGETQYF. CDR3 in DNA: TGTGCCAGCAGCTTTACCGGGACAGGGGAGACCCAGTACTTC.

The V gene is TRBV6-4, the J gene TRBJ2-3; 11 bases are shared with TRBD1. The CDR3 has 14 amino acids. V gave up 6 bases and J gave up 4 bases; unmatched junction bases: 3. In germline, CDR1 is MRHNA, CDR2 SNTAGT. CDR3 sequence reads: CASSPGQGADTQYF. The CDR3 region has the DNA TGTGCCAGCAGCCCGGGACAGGGGGCAGATACGCAGTATTTT.

This clone has more than one count but fewer than ten. The J gene is TRBJ2-1, the V gene TRBV30; a possible D gene is TRBD2 (5 bases). CDR1 and CDR2 (germline): GTSNPN, SVGIG (reference sequence). The CDR3 is 14 residues long. Trimming removed 0 bases from V and 10 bases from J, with 16 bases in between. CDR3 DNA: TGTGCCTGGAGTGTAGAACTAGTCATTGGGGAGCAGTTCTTC. Its translation is CAWSVELVIGEQFF.